The 29 T cell receptor beta chains below were found in one sample sequenced in a study of CD8+ T cells in alopecia areata. Reverse transcription of extracted RNA yielded cDNA, which provided the sequencing template. Generated by immunoSEQ multiplex PCR, the TCRdb table keeps only in-frame clones and is missing some. The sample yields approximately 100,000 clones, around three fifths seen once. Sample: CD4+ T cells sorted from blood. The receptors stem from a human donor in good health.

The chain joins TRBV7-9 to TRBJ1-2; weak D call: TRBD1 (6 bases). There are 12 residues in the CDR3. Germline V lookup: CDR1 SEHNR, CDR2 FQNEAQ (reference sequence). Trimming pared 5 bases from V and 13 bases from J, leaving 17 bases between. The CDR3 reads CASSQAGGTSTF. Here the CDR3 DNA reads TGTGCCAGCAGCCAAGCGGGGGGCACTTCCACCTTC.

The V gene is TRBV6-6, the J gene TRBJ1-1; D unresolved. The CDR3 loop spans 15 amino acids. Germline CDR1 reads MNHNY; CDR2 reads SVGAGI (reference sequence). Trimming took 0 bases from V and 0 from J, leaving 8 bases between them. CDR3 loop: CASSYSEVMNTEAFF. The CDR3 DNA is TGTGCCAGCAGTTACTCGGAGGTGATGAACACTGAAGCTTTCTTT.

The J gene is TRBJ2-1, the V gene TRBV2; 11 bases agree with TRBD2. The CDR3 length is 13 residues. V shed 8 bases and J 8 bases; nucleotides not matched to a gene: 5. Germline assignment: CDR1 SNHLY and CDR2 FYNNEI. CDR3 in amino acids: CASHSGGADEQFF. The CDR3 DNA reads TGTGCCAGCCATAGCGGGGGGGCCGATGAGCAGTTCTTC.

This clone was seen more than once but under ten times. The genes are TRBV18 and TRBJ2-7; D gene ambiguous. V lost 2 bases to trimming and J lost 3 bases, with 8 bases between them. Germline-derived CDR1 and CDR2 are KGHSH and LQKENI. The CDR3 totals 13 residues. The DNA for the CDR3 is TGTGCCAGCTCACCAGGGTCAAACTACGAGCAGTACTTC. Protein: CASSPGSNYEQYF.

The J gene is TRBJ2-6, the V gene TRBV15; D is unclear. Germline V gene lookup returns CDR1 LNHNV and CDR2 YYDKDF (reference sequence). This CDR3 comprises 20 residues. With 1 base removed from V and 2 bases from J, the gap between germline ends came to 21 bases. The CDR3 loop is CATSRGRQTRTNTGANVLTF. The CDR3 nucleotides are TGTGCCACCAGCAGAGGAAGACAAACCCGCACAAATACTGGGGCCAACGTCCTGACTTTC.

The V call is TRBV6-6, the J call TRBJ1-1, with a tentative D call TRBD1 (6 bases). Germline V CDR1 and CDR2: MNHNY, SVGAGI (reference sequence). The CDR3 runs 16 residues. Trimming stripped 2 bases from V and 2 bases from J, with 15 bases between. As DNA, the CDR3 is TGTGCCAGCAGTTACGGTCAGGGGAAGGCAAACACTGAAGCTTTCTTT. Its translation is CASSYGQGKANTEAFF.

The chain is built from TRBV5-6 and TRBJ2-2; D uncertain. V shed 2 bases and J shed 6 bases, with 11 bases lying between them. Germline CDR1 is SGHDT and CDR2 is YYEEEE. CDR3 length: 14 amino acids. The CDR3 nucleotides are TGTGCCAGCAGCTTTGAACTCGCGTCCGGGGAGCTGTTTTTT. Translation: CASSFELASGELFF. The full variable domain, its missing parts supplied by reference TRBV5-6 and TRBJ2-2, is DAGVTQSPTHLIKTRGQQVTLRCSPKSGHDTVSWYQQALGQGPQFIFQYYEEEERQRGNFPDRFSGHQFPNYSSELNVNALLLGDSALYLCASSFELASGELFFGEGSRLTVL.

V is TRBV11-1 and J is TRBJ2-3; 7 nucleotides align to TRBD2. Per germline, CDR1 SGHAT and CDR2 FQDESV (reference sequence). V dropped 5 bases and J dropped 5; count of bases not matched to a gene: 1. The CDR3 is made up of 12 amino acids. The CDR3 sequence: CASSRGGDTQYF. CDR3 in DNA: TGTGCCAGCAGCCGCGGGGGAGATACGCAGTATTTT.

CDR3 in DNA: TGTGCCAGCAGTGAAAGGGGCCGAGGGGGAGAGACCCAGTACTTC. Its protein product is CASSERGRGGETQYF. J is TRBJ2-5 and V is TRBV25-1; D may be TRBD1 (6 bases). The CDR3 length is 15 residues. Trimming left V 2 bases short and J 4 bases short, with 14 bases between. The germline V gene encodes CDR1 MGHDK and CDR2 SYGVNS.

The chain uses TRBV6-1 and TRBJ2-1, with D perhaps assigned TRBD1 or TRBD2 (6 bases each). Deletions cut 2 bases from V and 1 base from J, with 21 bases between. Germline CDR1 is MNHNS and CDR2 is SASEGT. CDR3 length: 19 amino acids. The CDR3 sequence: CASSEIVGGTHISYNEQFF. DNA of the CDR3: TGTGCCAGCAGTGAAATCGTGGGGGGCACACATATATCCTACAATGAGCAGTTCTTC.

This chain joins TRBV30 and TRBJ2-1; 9 bases line up with TRBD2. The CDR3 is 16 amino acids. Trimming at V came to 0 bases and at J to 4 bases, leaving 7 bases not matched to a gene. Germline assignment: CDR1 GTSNPN and CDR2 SVGIG (reference sequence). The CDR3 loop reads CAWSVSLAGAYNEQFF. The CDR3, as DNA: TGTGCCTGGAGTGTATCCTTAGCGGGAGCTTACAATGAGCAGTTCTTC.

The chain uses TRBV2 and TRBJ2-7, with 7 bases identical to TRBD1. The CDR3 totals 15 residues. V lost 1 base to trimming and J lost 0 bases; unmatched junction nucleotides: 3. CDR1 and CDR2 from the germline V gene are SNHLY and FYNNEI. The CDR3 region has the DNA TGTGCCAGCAGTGAAGGACAGGGTTACTCCTACGAGCAGTACTTC. It specifies CASSEGQGYSYEQYF.

In this sample, this clone turned up once. V and J are TRBV29-1 and TRBJ1-2; D might be TRBD1 (6 bases). Trimming pared 5 bases from V and 4 bases from J, leaving 11 bases between. This CDR3 has 12 residues. Germline assignment: CDR1 SQVTM and CDR2 ANQGSEA. This chain's CDR3 is CSVRQALYGYTF. The DNA for the CDR3 is TGCAGCGTTCGACAGGCCCTCTATGGCTACACCTTC.

The V call is TRBV6-5, the J call TRBJ2-5; D is perhaps TRBD2 (6 bases). The ends were cut back, 6 bases at V and 5 bases at J, with 19 bases in the middle. Germline CDR1 reads MNHEY; CDR2 reads SVGAGI. This CDR3 region has 15 residues. This chain's CDR3 is CASRLGGTSPETQYF. The CDR3 DNA reads TGTGCCAGCAGACTCGGGGGAACCTCCCCGGAGACCCAGTACTTC.

This clone was counted a few times. This rearrangement joins TRBV11-2 to TRBJ2-3; D not certain. From germline, CDR1 is SGHAT and CDR2 FQNNGV. The V end lost 1 base, the J end lost 4 bases, and 6 bases lay between the germline ends. The CDR3 extends over 13 amino acids. The CDR3 DNA follows: TGTGCCAGCAGCTTAGTAAACGCAGATACGCAGTATTTT. It is translated as CASSLVNADTQYF.

In this sample, this clone turned up a few times. The chain employs TRBV25-1 and TRBJ1-2; D remains unclear. The CDR3 loop spans 14 amino acids. V lost 0 bases, J lost 11 bases, and 16 bases lay in between. Per germline, CDR1 MGHDK and CDR2 SYGVNS. CDR3 sequence reads: CASSEYQVTTGYTF. The CDR3, as DNA: TGTGCCAGCAGTGAATATCAGGTCACAACGGGGTACACCTTC.

V is TRBV4-1 and J is TRBJ2-1, with D unresolved. The germline V gene encodes CDR1 MGHRA and CDR2 YSYEKL. Deletions cut 4 bases from V and 10 bases from J, with 14 bases between. The CDR3 contains 13 residues. The CDR3 DNA is TGCGCCAGCAGCCCTCACGACGAGTTGGAGCAGTTCTTC. This sequence encodes CASSPHDELEQFF.

The V gene is TRBV30, the J gene TRBJ2-1; D is unresolved. V was cut by 3 bases and J by 10 bases, with 10 bases left in between. CDR3 length: 11 residues. Germline V gene sequence: CDR1 GTSNPN, CDR2 SVGIG (reference sequence). CDR3 DNA sequence: TGTGCCTGGAGAACCTTTTCGGAGCAGTTCTTC. Protein sequence: CAWRTFSEQFF.

The chain employs TRBV12-5 and TRBJ2-5; a possible D gene is TRBD1 (6 bases). The CDR3 extends over 14 amino acids. Deletions cut 6 bases from V and 4 bases from J, with 15 bases between. Germline V gives CDR1 LGHNT, CDR2 FRNRAP. CDR3 amino acids: CASGSRGGGETQYF. In DNA form, the CDR3 reads TGTGCTAGTGGGAGCAGGGGTGGTGGAGAGACCCAGTACTTC.

This clone was detected a few times. The chain joins TRBV5-1 to TRBJ2-1; 7 bases line up with TRBD1. Germline CDR1 and CDR2: SGHRS and YFSETQ. The CDR3 spans 16 residues. V gave up 0 bases and J gave up 0 bases; unmatched junction bases: 3. In DNA form, the CDR3 reads TGCGCCAGCAGCTTGGTCAAGGGGGCCTCCTACAATGAGCAGTTCTTC. Its protein is CASSLVKGASYNEQFF.

The rearrangement links TRBV5-4 to TRBJ2-1; the match to TRBD1 covers 7 bases. The CDR3 length is 16 residues. Germline CDR1 reads SGHNT; CDR2 reads YYREEE (reference sequence). Germline trimming cut 3 bases from V and 6 bases from J; bases unmatched to any gene: 12. CDR3 bases: TGTGCCAGCAGCTCCTCCATCGACAGGGTAGGCAATGAGCAGTTCTTC. Residues: CASSSSIDRVGNEQFF. The variable domain in full, with the rest retrieved from reference TRBV5-4 and TRBJ2-1, is ETGVTQSPTHLIKTRGQQVTLRCSSQSGHNTVSWYQQALGQGPQFIFQYYREEENGRGNFPPRFSGLQFPNYSSELNVNALELDDSALYLCASSSSIDRVGNEQFFGPGTRLTVL.

This clone counts as medium-sized. This chain joins TRBV14 and TRBJ2-3; 9 bases align to TRBD1. The CDR3 runs to 16 residues. V shed 2 bases and J 9 bases; nucleotides not matched to a gene: 12. Germline V gene lookup returns CDR1 SGHDN and CDR2 FVKESK. The CDR3 DNA reads as TGTGCCAGCAGCCAATGGACAGGGGATAGGTCGGCCACGCAGTATTTT. It translates to CASSQWTGDRSATQYF.

The rearrangement uses TRBV10-3 and TRBJ2-1; TRBD2 aligns across 11 bases. The germline gives CDR1 ENHRY, CDR2 SYGVKD. This CDR3 contains 15 residues. Unmatched junction bases numbered 7, after V lost 0 bases and J lost 12 bases. DNA of the CDR3: TGTGCCATCAGTGAGTCTAGCGGGGGGGCCGATCGGCAGTTCTTC. Its protein product is CAISESSGGADRQFF.

The rearrangement joins TRBV6-6 to TRBJ1-1; TRBD1 might be the D (5 bases). V gave up 5 bases and J gave up 0 bases, with 13 bases separating them. The germline V gene encodes CDR1 MNHNY and CDR2 SVGAGI (reference sequence). There are 15 residues in the CDR3. In nucleotides, the CDR3 is TGTGCCAGCAGTACCCGGGAGGGGATGAACACTGAAGCTTTCTTT. Its translation is CASSTREGMNTEAFF.

This clone was seen once. The rearrangement links TRBV30 to TRBJ2-7, with no clear D. There are 12 residues in the CDR3. Germline V gene data show CDR1 as GTSNPN and CDR2 as SVGIG (reference sequence). V was trimmed by 5 bases and J by 6 bases, leaving 14 bases between them. The CDR3 nucleotides read TGTGCCTGGGGGGTAGTTGAGAGCGAGCAGTACTTC. Translation: CAWGVVESEQYF.

This clone was detected only once. The chain joins TRBV14 to TRBJ2-3, with TRBD2 identical over 9 bases. V trimming: 4 bases; J trimming: 4 bases; junction bases outside the gene matches: 9. Germline CDR1 SGHDN, CDR2 FVKESK. The CDR3 contains 16 residues. CDR3 DNA: TGTGCCAGCAGCCTCATACCGGGACTAGCCCCAGATACGCAGTATTTT. Protein: CASSLIPGLAPDTQYF.

The V and J genes are TRBV4-1 and TRBJ1-5; 11 bases agree with TRBD1. This CDR3 contains 17 residues. V lost 0 bases, J lost 6 bases, and 7 bases stayed unmatched. The germline CDR1 and CDR2 sequences are MGHRA and YSYEKL. The CDR3: CASSQEGTGGTGQPQHF. In DNA, the CDR3 is TGCGCCAGCAGCCAAGAAGGGACAGGGGGGACGGGTCAGCCCCAGCATTTT.

This clone was found once. The rearrangement joins TRBV30 to TRBJ2-5; D may match TRBD1 or TRBD2 (5 bases each). Per germline, CDR1 GTSNPN and CDR2 SVGIG (reference sequence). CDR3 size: 13 residues. The V and J ends lost 7 bases and 6 bases respectively, with 18 bases between them. The CDR3 sequence: CASNLRDVQTQYF. The DNA of the CDR3 is TGTGCCTCCAATCTTCGGGACGTACAGACCCAGTACTTC.

This clone showed up just a few times. The chain joins TRBV30 to TRBJ1-5; D might be TRBD1 (5 bases). V lost 2 bases, J lost 1 base, and 15 bases lay in between. Germline CDR1 GTSNPN, CDR2 SVGIG (reference sequence). This CDR3 has 16 amino acids. The CDR3 DNA is TGTGCCTGGAGTCCCCATATGTGGGACAGCAATCAGCCCCAGCATTTT. Amino acid sequence: CAWSPHMWDSNQPQHF.